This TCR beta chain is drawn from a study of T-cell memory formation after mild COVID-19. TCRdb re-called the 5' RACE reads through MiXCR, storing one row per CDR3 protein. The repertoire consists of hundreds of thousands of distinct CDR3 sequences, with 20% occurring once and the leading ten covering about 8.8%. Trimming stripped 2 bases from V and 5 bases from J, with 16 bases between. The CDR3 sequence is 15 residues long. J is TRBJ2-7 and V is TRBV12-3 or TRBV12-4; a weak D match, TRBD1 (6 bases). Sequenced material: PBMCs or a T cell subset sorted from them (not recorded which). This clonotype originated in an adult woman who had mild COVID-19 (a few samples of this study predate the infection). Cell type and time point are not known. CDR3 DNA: TGTGCCAGCAGTTTATGGGTTTCAGGGGACCACGAGCAGTACTTC. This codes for CASSLWVSGDHEQYF.